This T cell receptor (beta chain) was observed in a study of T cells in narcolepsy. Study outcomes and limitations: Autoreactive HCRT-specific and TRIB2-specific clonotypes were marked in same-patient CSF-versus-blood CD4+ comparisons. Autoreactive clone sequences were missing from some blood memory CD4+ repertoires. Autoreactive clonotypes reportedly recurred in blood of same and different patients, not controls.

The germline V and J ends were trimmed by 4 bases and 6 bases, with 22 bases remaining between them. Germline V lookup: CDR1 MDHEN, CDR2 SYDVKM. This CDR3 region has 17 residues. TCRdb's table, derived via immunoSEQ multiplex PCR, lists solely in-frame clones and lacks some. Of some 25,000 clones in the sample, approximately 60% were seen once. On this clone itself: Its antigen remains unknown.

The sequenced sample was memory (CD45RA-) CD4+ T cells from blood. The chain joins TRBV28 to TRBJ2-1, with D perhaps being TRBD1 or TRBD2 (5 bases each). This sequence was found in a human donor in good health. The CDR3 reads CASSSGAWDLQGNEQFF. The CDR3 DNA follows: TGTGCCAGCAGTTCCGGGGCCTGGGACCTTCAGGGCAATGAGCAGTTCTTC.